These T cell receptor beta chains were read from a single sample in a study of beta chain features in type 1 diabetes. Clones were read by immunoSEQ multiplex PCR, and TCRdb kept only the in-frame ones, dropping some. The data show roughly 150,000 clones, with about 7.3% seen just once and less than 0.85% held by the top ten. Sequencing was done on a sample of central memory CD4+ T cells from blood. These receptor sequences come from a man aged 18 to 30 in good health. The CDR3 runs from the conserved cysteine through the conserved F or W. The order of the fields is V gene, D gene, J gene, CDR3 length, CDR3 protein. D genes are given only for firm matches.

>TRBV28|TRBD1|TRBJ1-5|17
CASSLTGQVEGNQPQHF
>TRBV4-3|.|TRBJ1-2|14
CASSQDPGPYGYTF
>TRBV28|TRBD1|TRBJ1-4|15
CASSLGQGENEKLFF
>TRBV2|.|TRBJ2-2|13
CASKASAYGELFF
>TRBV27|TRBD1|TRBJ2-5|14
CASSPRTGGETQYF
>TRBV7-2|.|TRBJ1-4|15
CASSPGGAEGEKLFF
>TRBV28|.|TRBJ1-2|13
CASSPTNMRGYTF
>TRBV30|.|TRBJ1-5|15
CAWAESLRGNQPQHF
>TRBV5-1|.|TRBJ2-3|13
CASTTGEADTQYF
>TRBV5-6|TRBD1|TRBJ1-2|15
CASSLTGTGLYGYTF
>TRBV7-2|.|TRBJ2-3|13
CASSLVSSNTQYF
>TRBV28|.|TRBJ2-2|15
CASRNTGLGTGELFF
>TRBV4-2|TRBD2|TRBJ2-5|16
CASSQGISGELGTQYF
>TRBV5-1|.|TRBJ1-1|15
CASSSSKGRNTEAFF
>TRBV28|.|TRBJ1-5|15
CASSLGGVSNQPQHF
>TRBV7-2|TRBD2|TRBJ2-3|13
CASSTGGTDTQYF
>TRBV10-3|.|TRBJ2-2|14
CAFQRERGTGELFF
>TRBV7-2|.|TRBJ1-5|14
CASEEAYSNQPQHF
>TRBV30|.|TRBJ2-5|13
CAWSPPAGETQYF
>TRBV28|.|TRBJ1-6|14
CASSLIAVNSPLHF
>TRBV6-5|TRBD1|TRBJ2-7|13
CASTARTGYEQYF
>TRBV30|.|TRBJ1-2|13
CAWESAGNYGYTF
>TRBV10-3|.|TRBJ2-7|16
CAISAFDLVRPYEQYF
>TRBV6-5|TRBD1|TRBJ2-7|14
CASRRTGGSYEQYF
>TRBV7-9|TRBD2|TRBJ2-1|15
CASNTGTRSLNEQFF
>TRBV7-2|TRBD1|TRBJ2-7|15
CASSPIGTAGYEQYF
>TRBV18|.|TRBJ1-1|15
CASSPYGQHYTEAFF
>TRBV5-5|.|TRBJ1-4|16
CASSLFSGNTNEKLFF